This T cell receptor (beta chain) was observed in a study of cytomegalovirus exposure and HLA in healthy donors. Study-wide points: There were three CMV-associated chains whose specificity for CMV antigens was confirmed in vitro.

Of note for this clone: Its target is unknown.

The table came from immunoSEQ multiplex PCR; TCRdb's copy has only in-frame clones and leaves some out. The top ten clones hold 2% to 2.5% of a sample with 150,000 to 200,000 clones, 85% of them seen once. V gave up 3 bases and J gave up 5 bases; unmatched junction bases: 5. The CDR3 consists of 14 residues. The germline CDR1 and CDR2 sequences are SGHTS and YDEGEE. The sequencing input was PBMCs. This TCR was sampled from a man between 25 and 39 years old in good health and CMV-seropositive. This chain links TRBV5-8 with TRBJ2-3; 8 bases align to TRBD2. CDR3 loop: CASSSGGAGDTQYF. CDR3 nucleotide sequence: TGTGCCAGCAGCTCCGGGGGGGCGGGAGATACGCAGTATTTT. The whole variable domain, filled in from reference TRBV5-8 and TRBJ2-3, reads EAGVTQSPTHLIKTRGQQATLRCSPISGHTSVYWYQQALGLGLQFLLWYDEGEERNRGNFPPRFSGRQFPNYSSELNVNALELEDSALYLCASSSGGAGDTQYFGPGTRLTVL.